The next 20 T cell receptor beta chains were all read from a single sample in a study of T-cell memory formation after mild COVID-19. MiXCR, run by TCRdb on the 5' RACE reads, gives a single entry per CDR3 protein. The table lists 350,000 to 500,000 distinct CDR3 sequences, 15% to 20% of them singletons. Sequenced material: PBMCs or a T cell subset sorted from them (not recorded which). The receptor set was obtained from a man aged 18-30 years who had mild COVID-19 (a few samples of this study predate the infection). Cell type and time point are not known.

This clonotype turned up a few times. The rearrangement links TRBV29-1 to TRBJ2-2; 7 positions match TRBD1. The CDR3 contains 13 residues. Per the germline V gene, CDR1 is SQVTM and CDR2 is ANQGSEA. Germline trimming cut 3 bases from V and 6 bases from J; bases unmatched to any gene: 4. The CDR3: CSVDEGAPGELFF. CDR3 nucleotide sequence: TGCAGCGTTGATGAGGGGGCGCCCGGGGAGCTGTTTTTT.

This clonotype has only a few counts. The J gene is TRBJ2-4, the V gene TRBV4-2; the match to TRBD2 covers 8 bases. This CDR3 is 13 amino acids long. Germline CDR1 reads LGHNA; CDR2 reads YNFKEQ. The trim removed 4 bases at V and 7 bases at J, leaving 3 bases unmatched. The CDR3: CASSPGGPNIQYF. CDR3 DNA: TGTGCCAGCAGCCCGGGGGGGCCCAACATTCAGTACTTC.

The table lists this clonotype with a few counts. V is TRBV30 and J is TRBJ1-2; D call uncertain. From germline, CDR1 is GTSNPN and CDR2 SVGIG (reference sequence). The CDR3 runs to 14 residues. Deletions cut 4 bases from V and 2 bases from J, with 14 bases between. The CDR3, as DNA: TGTGCCTGGATACCACCGGGCCCAAACTATGGCTACACCTTC. Protein sequence: CAWIPPGPNYGYTF.

The V call is TRBV29-1, the J call TRBJ2-1; possible D gene TRBD1, 5 bases. The CDR3 runs to 12 residues. V lost 5 bases and J 5 bases, leaving 10 bases between the germline ends. Germline V gene sequence: CDR1 SQVTM, CDR2 ANQGSEA. The CDR3 DNA reads as TGCAGCGTTTGGGTCAGGGACAATGAGCAGTTCTTC. This translates into CSVWVRDNEQFF.

This clonotype was counted at least ten times. The V gene is TRBV5-1, the J gene TRBJ2-2; 9 positions agree with TRBD1. Unmatched junction bases numbered 5, after V lost 4 bases and J lost 1 base. The length of the CDR3 is 16 residues. Germline lookup yields CDR1 SGHRS and CDR2 YFSETQ. The CDR3 loop is CASSPGTGWNTGELFF. CDR3 bases: TGCGCCAGCAGCCCGGGGACAGGGTGGAACACCGGGGAGCTGTTTTTT.

This sequence joins TRBV6-2 or TRBV6-3 and TRBJ1-5; 9 nucleotides agree with TRBD1. There are 16 residues in the CDR3. The germline CDR1 and CDR2 sequences are MNHEY and SVGEGT. With 5 bases clipped from V and 7 bases from J, the junction kept 12 bases outside the gene matches. DNA of the CDR3: TGTGCCAGCAGTCCCCTCGGACAGGGGTTCTACCAGCCCCAGCATTTT. Amino acids: CASSPLGQGFYQPQHF.

Ten or more counts support this clonotype. The chain couples TRBV5-1 to TRBJ1-5; D unresolved. Deletions cut 7 bases from V and 3 bases from J, with 17 bases between. This CDR3 has 15 residues. CDR1 and CDR2 from the germline V gene are SGHRS and YFSETQ. The CDR3 here is CASRTLGHSNQPQHF. The CDR3 nucleotides are TGCGCCAGCCGAACCTTAGGGCATTCCAATCAGCCCCAGCATTTT.

This clonotype is a singleton in its sample. This sequence joins TRBV7-6 and TRBJ1-2, with D unclear. Germline CDR1 SGHVS, CDR2 FNYEAQ. V was pared by 2 bases and J by 7 bases, with 14 bases between. The CDR3 has 14 amino acids. The CDR3 DNA is TGTGCCAGCAGCTTATACGGACCAGAAACTGGCTACACCTTC. Translating it yields CASSLYGPETGYTF. Using reference TRBV7-6 and TRBJ1-2 for the parts outside the CDR3, the full variable domain is GAGVSQSPRYKVTKRGQDVALRCDPISGHVSLYWYRQALGQGPEFLTYFNYEAQQDKSGLPNDRFSAERPEGSISTLTIQRTEQRDSAMYRCASSLYGPETGYTFGSGTRLTVV.

V usage is TRBV10-3 and J usage is TRBJ2-2; a possible D gene is TRBD1 (5 bases). V lost 9 bases, J lost 7 bases, and 9 bases lay in between. This CDR3 has 11 residues. CDR1 is ENHRY and CDR2 is SYGVKD in the germline V gene. CDR3 sequence (DNA): TGTGCCATAAGGGGTAACGGGGAGCTGTTTTTT. It translates to CAIRGNGELFF.

On this clonotype itself: Its ends do not fully match the called genes, so a read error is possible. V gene TRBV6-2 or TRBV6-3 combines with J gene TRBJ2-1; no firm D call. The CDR3 spans 15 residues. Germline V CDR1 and CDR2: MNHEY, SVGEGT. The CDR3 here is CASSDSRSSYNEQFF. The DNA for the CDR3 is TGTGCCAGCAGTGACTCCAGGAGCTCCTACAATGAGCAGTTCTTC.

This clonotype has a handful of counts. The gene calls are TRBV4-3 and TRBJ2-1, with D perhaps given as TRBD1 or TRBD2 (5 bases each). CDR1 is LGHNA and CDR2 is YSLEER in the germline V gene. V was cut by 0 bases and J by 4 bases, with 19 bases left in between. This CDR3 comprises 18 residues. CDR3 in DNA: TGCGCCAGCAGCCAAGACGCTCTGGGAGCGGACACGTACAATGAGCAGTTCTTC. This sequence encodes CASSQDALGADTYNEQFF.

This chain's CDR3 is CASSLYLTGLGYTF. The CDR3 DNA reads as TGTGCCAGCAGTTTATATCTGACGGGCCTTGGCTACACCTTC. The chain has TRBV28 and TRBJ1-2, with unresolved D. CDR3 length: 14 residues. Trimming pared 1 base from V and 7 bases from J, leaving 13 bases between. Germline lookup yields CDR1 MDHEN and CDR2 SYDVKM.

CDR3 DNA: TGCGCCAGCAGCTCGCTGCAGGGATCTAACTATGGCTACACCTTC. Encoded protein: CASSSLQGSNYGYTF. The chain employs TRBV5-1 and TRBJ1-2; a possible D gene is TRBD1 (5 bases). From germline, CDR1 is SGHRS and CDR2 YFSETQ. This CDR3 has 15 amino acids. The germline V and J ends were trimmed by 3 bases and 0 bases, with 12 bases remaining between them.

The chain links TRBV12-3 or TRBV12-4 to TRBJ2-3, with 10 bases fitting TRBD2. The V gene end was trimmed by 0 bases and the J gene end by 7 bases; junction bases not matched to a gene: 4. This CDR3 contains 15 residues. In DNA form, the CDR3 reads TGTGCCAGCAGTTTAGCAGGGACTAGCGTATATACGCAGTATTTT. Its translation is CASSLAGTSVYTQYF.

The CDR3 DNA is TGTGCCAGCAGCGACTCCGGGACAGGGGGCTACGAGCAGTACTTC. This sequence encodes CASSDSGTGGYEQYF. This chain links TRBV7-9 with TRBJ2-7, with 11 bases that match TRBD1. The J segment lost 3 bases and the V segment lost 5 bases, leaving 6 bases of the junction unmatched. This CDR3 contains 15 residues. Germline V CDR1 and CDR2: SEHNR, FQNEAQ (reference sequence).

The chain couples TRBV27 to TRBJ2-7; D ambiguous. The CDR3 runs to 13 residues. CDR1 and CDR2 (germline): MNHEY, SMNVEV (reference sequence). V lost 5 bases to trimming and J lost 2 bases, with 10 bases between them. DNA for the CDR3: TGTGCCAGCAGTCTTTCTGTTACCTACGAGCAGTACTTC. Translation gives CASSLSVTYEQYF.

This clonotype was observed a handful of times. The V gene is TRBV12-3 or TRBV12-4, the J gene TRBJ2-4; 7 nucleotides agree with TRBD2. The CDR3 spans 14 residues. The V gene end was trimmed by 6 bases and the J gene end by 7 bases; junction bases not matched to a gene: 9. Here the CDR3 DNA reads TGTGCCAGCAGCTTCGTCGGGACTATGAACATTCAGTACTTC. Protein: CASSFVGTMNIQYF.

In the case of this clonotype: It may be a read error: a sequence one base away is much more abundant. The chain has TRBV7-9 and TRBJ2-1; D gene ambiguous. The V end lost 5 bases, the J end lost 7 bases, and 12 bases lay between the germline ends. Germline assignment: CDR1 SEHNR and CDR2 FQNEAQ (reference sequence). The CDR3 spans 13 residues. This chain's CDR3 is CASSIFDKNEQFF. DNA for the CDR3: TGTGCCAGCAGCATATTCGACAAAAATGAGCAGTTCTTC.

Worth noting for this clonotype: Mismatch with germline at one junction end may stem from a read error. This rearrangement joins TRBV6-1 to TRBJ2-3; 8 nucleotides line up with TRBD2. The CDR3 consists of 18 residues. The germline V gene has CDR1 MNHNS and CDR2 SASEGT. The CDR3 loop reads CAISAAGGFHRRTDTQYF. The DNA for the CDR3 is TGTGCCATCAGTGCGGCGGGGGGATTCCACCGGAGGACAGATACGCAGTATTTT.

This clonotype was found a few times. V is TRBV12-3 or TRBV12-4 and J is TRBJ2-3; D not certain. The CDR3 loop spans 14 amino acids. Trimming took 6 bases from V and 4 from J, leaving 14 bases between them. The CDR3 loop reads CASSPSGRPDTQYF. The CDR3, as DNA: TGTGCCAGCAGCCCTTCGGGCCGCCCAGATACGCAGTATTTT.